This T cell receptor (beta chain) was obtained from a study of cytomegalovirus exposure and HLA in healthy donors. In the PCR, 60 Vbeta and 13 Jbeta primers were used. Here immunoSEQ multiplex PCR was the method, and the copy in TCRdb shows in-frame clones only, minus some. The table shows 150,000 to 200,000 clones, with 75% to 85% occurring only once. Findings and caveats of the study: A missense variant in DCLRE1C was later tied to TCR beta V- and J-gene trimming. The study listed approximately 160 cytomegalovirus-associated TCR beta chains. When analyzed later, the rates of TCR association showed variation by HLA locus, with DRB1 the most and HLA-C the fewest.

As to this clone: Its specificity is unknown.

The specimen sequenced was PBMCs. The sequence was obtained from a male donor in good health and CMV-seropositive.

The CDR3 DNA is TGTGCCAGCAGCTCGAGGGGGCTCGGGACCCAGTACTTC. This sequence encodes CASSSRGLGTQYF. The chain combines TRBV11-2 with TRBJ2-5; 7 nucleotides align to TRBD1. Losses at the gene ends were 4 bases for V and 7 bases for J; bases not matched to a gene: 6. CDR3 length: 13 residues. CDR1 and CDR2 (germline): SGHAT, FQNNGV. Based on the CDR3 plus reference TRBV11-2 and TRBJ2-5, the full variable domain is EAGVAQSPRYKIIEKRQSVAFWCNPISGHATLYWYQQILGQGPKLLIQFQNNGVVDDSQLPKDRFSAERLKGVDSTLKIQPAKLEDSAVYLCASSSRGLGTQYFGPGTRLLVL.